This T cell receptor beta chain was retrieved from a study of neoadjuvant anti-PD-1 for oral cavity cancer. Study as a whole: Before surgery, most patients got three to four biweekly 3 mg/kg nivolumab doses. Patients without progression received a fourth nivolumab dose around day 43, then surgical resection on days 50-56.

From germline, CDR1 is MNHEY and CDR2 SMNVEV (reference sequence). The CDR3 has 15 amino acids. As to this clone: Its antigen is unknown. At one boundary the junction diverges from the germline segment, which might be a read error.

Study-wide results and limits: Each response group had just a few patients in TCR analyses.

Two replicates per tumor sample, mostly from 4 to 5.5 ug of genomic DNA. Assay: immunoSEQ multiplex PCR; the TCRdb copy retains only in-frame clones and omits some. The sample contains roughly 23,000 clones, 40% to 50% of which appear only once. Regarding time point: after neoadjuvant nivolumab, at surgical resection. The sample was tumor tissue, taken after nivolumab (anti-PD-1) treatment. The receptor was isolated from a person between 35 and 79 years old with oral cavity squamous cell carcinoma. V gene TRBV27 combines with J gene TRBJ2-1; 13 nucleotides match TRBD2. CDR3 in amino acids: CASSRTSGGHNEQFF. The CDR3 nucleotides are TGTGCCAGCAGTCGGACTAGCGGGGGCCACAACGAGCAGTTCTTC.